Described below is a single TCR beta chain sequence and its context. Its antigen target is currently unknown. Base qualities are not provided; no much larger clone lies one nucleotide away. The treatment or condition label, as the study defines it: live attenuated yellow fever vaccine strain. Two biological replicates of bulk PBMCs were collected at each blood-draw timepoint. PBMCs were isolated from peripheral blood using a standard Ficoll-Paque protocol. TriZol was used to extract RNA from bulk PBMCs, CD4 and CD8 fractions, and dextramer-positive and dextramer-negative fractions. The record originates from a study of T cells after yellow fever vaccination (dated by TCRdb to the late 2010s). A note on the overall study: The SMART-Seq v4 Ultra Low Input RNA kit was used to prepare libraries from fractions with low cell numbers. To follow T-cell clones before and after primary and booster YFV17D yellow fever vaccination, bulk TCR alpha and beta repertoires were sequenced over time. The cohort comprised two healthy male donors, one aged 18 to 30 and one aged 30 to 40 years. Blood was collected at multiple timepoints before and after primary and secondary immunization, and bulk PBMC replicates and cell subsets were isolated. The research as a whole found: A small share of clonotypes occurred in both CD4 and CD8 compartments, likely arising from convergent recombination. Compared with the primary T-cell response, the secondary T-cell response was weaker but faster, peaking on day 5 rather than day 15. Because only a couple of donors were included in the study, the extent to which the findings can be generalized is limited. Most clones expanded after primary vaccination (approximately 95% of CD4 and 70% to 90% of CD8) were re-detected after the booster, suggesting that broad memory maintenance occurred. FACS-sorted repertoires could contain abundant contaminating clonotypes from the bulk population, so computational filtering was required.

The junction carries 22 bases between V and J, which are trimmed by 4 bases and 7 bases respectively. CDR1 and CDR2, per the germline V gene, are MGHRA and YSYEKL. The CDR3 runs 16 residues from the cysteine to the phenylalanine. This entry keeps only the CDR3 DNA: 48 bases, framed from base 1. TCR cDNA was made using 5'RACE template switching, a step that added a universal primer site and unique molecular identifiers. Priming for cDNA synthesis came from both the TCR alpha and TCR beta constant segments. Libraries were amplified in two PCR steps, with sample barcodes and sequencing adapters added in the second step. Sequencing of libraries was performed on Illumina HiSeq 2500 (2x100 bp) or NovaSeq (2x150 bp). For the original study's pipeline: Reads were demultiplexed and collapsed into UMI consensus sequences with MIGEC, and V(D)J alignment was performed with MiXCR. Vaccine-responding clonotypes were defined with edgeR using replicate PBMC samples, requiring FDR below 0.01 and a log2 fold change above 5 up to day 15. Each bulk clonotype received a CD4 or CD8 identity based on whether the sequenced CD4 or CD8 repertoire contained that clonotype at higher abundance. TCRdb trimmed the raw reads at Q25, called clones with MiXCR and kept productive beta chains. CDR3 protein sequences are deduplicated, and each keeps its most common genes and DNA. Clone size and V and J calls follow TCRdb, not the original study. Here the sample has 500,000 to 650,000 distinct CDR3 sequences; about 17% occur a single time. 17% of the sample rests with the top ten.

This receptor was identified in a man between 18 and 29 years old who received the YFV17D yellow fever vaccine. This receptor chain uses TRBV4-1 and TRBJ1-1; perhaps TRBD1 is the D gene, with 5 bases matching. Sequencing was performed on PBMCs, taken 5 days after the first yellow fever vaccination. In nucleotides, the sequence is TGCGCCAGCAGCCCTCCGACGAGGGACGGAAAAAATGAAGCTTTCTTT. Its coded protein is CASSPPTRDGKNEAFF.